This T cell receptor beta chain is drawn from a study of shared clonotypes between healthy human individuals. The data were produced by immunoSEQ multiplex PCR, yet TCRdb's version contains in-frame clones alone and is incomplete. This sample has around 1.4 million clones, with approximately 98.5% found just once. V was cut by 6 bases and J by 1 base, with 11 bases left in between. Germline CDR1 and CDR2: SQVTM and ANQGSEA. The length of the CDR3 is 13 residues. The sequence was collected from a man aged 25-45 years in good health. V and J are TRBV29-1 and TRBJ2-3; no clear D gene. Sequenced: naive CD4+ T cells sorted from blood. The subset is: CD45RA+ positively selected. CDR3 sequence: CSVEKTGTDTQYF. The CDR3 coding sequence is TGCAGCGTCGAGAAAACAGGCACAGATACGCAGTATTTT.